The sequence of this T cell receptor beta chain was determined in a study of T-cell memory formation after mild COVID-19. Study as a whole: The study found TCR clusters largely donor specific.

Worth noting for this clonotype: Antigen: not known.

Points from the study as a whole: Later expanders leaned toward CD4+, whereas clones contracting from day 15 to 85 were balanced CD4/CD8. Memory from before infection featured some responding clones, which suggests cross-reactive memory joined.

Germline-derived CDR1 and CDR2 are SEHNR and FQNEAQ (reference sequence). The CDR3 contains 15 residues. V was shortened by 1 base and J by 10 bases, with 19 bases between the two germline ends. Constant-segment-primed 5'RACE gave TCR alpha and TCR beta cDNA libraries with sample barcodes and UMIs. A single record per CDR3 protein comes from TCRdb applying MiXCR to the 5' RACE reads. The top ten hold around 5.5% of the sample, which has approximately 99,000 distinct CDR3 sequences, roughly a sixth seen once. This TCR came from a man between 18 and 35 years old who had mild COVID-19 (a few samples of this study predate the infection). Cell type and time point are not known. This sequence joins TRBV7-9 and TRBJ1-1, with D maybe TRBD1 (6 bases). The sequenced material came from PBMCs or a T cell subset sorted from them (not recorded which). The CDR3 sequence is CASSLGEQGRAAAFF. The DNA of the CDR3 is TGTGCCAGCAGCTTAGGGGAACAGGGAAGGGCGGCAGCTTTCTTT.